This TCR beta chain was sequenced in a study of patients and donors after allogeneic stem cell transplantation. TCRdb ran MiXCR on the RT-PCR reads and lists one entry per CDR3 protein. The table shows over 400,000 distinct CDR3 sequences, with 16% occurring only once. CDR3 size: 13 residues. V gave up 7 bases and J gave up 2 bases; unmatched junction bases: 4. Germline V lookup: CDR1 SNHLY, CDR2 FYNNEI. The clonotype originates from a human donor who was either an allogeneic HSCT recipient or a stem cell or donor lymphocyte infusion donor (not recorded which). It is not recorded whose cells these are; they may come from a transplant donor. The chain employs TRBV2 and TRBJ2-7, with 8 bases matching TRBD1. The sample taken for sequencing was blood, either unsorted or a sorted T cell fraction (not recorded which). The DNA for the CDR3 is TGTGCCAGCACCCCGGACAGGGCCTACGAGCAGTACTTC. Protein sequence: CASTPDRAYEQYF.